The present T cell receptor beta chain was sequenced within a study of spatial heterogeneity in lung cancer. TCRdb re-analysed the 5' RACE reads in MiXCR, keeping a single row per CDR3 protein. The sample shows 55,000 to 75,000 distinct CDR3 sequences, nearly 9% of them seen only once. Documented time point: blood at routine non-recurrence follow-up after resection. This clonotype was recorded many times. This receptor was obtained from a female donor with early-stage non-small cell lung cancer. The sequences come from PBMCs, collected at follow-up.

CDR3 nucleotides: TGTGCCAGCAGGCTTAGCACAGATACGCAGTATTTT. This translates into CASRLSTDTQYF. The chain couples TRBV27 to TRBJ2-3; no definite D call. This CDR3 comprises 12 residues. The V gene's germline CDR1 is MNHEY and CDR2 SMNVEV (reference sequence). The V gene lost 6 bases and the J gene lost 0 bases, with 4 bases spanning the gap.